The 32 T cell receptor beta chains below come from one sample, sequenced in a study of T-cell memory formation after mild COVID-19. A single record per CDR3 protein comes from TCRdb applying MiXCR to the 5' RACE reads. This table has 120,000 to 150,000 distinct CDR3 sequences, 15% to 20% appearing once. The source material was PBMCs or a T cell subset sorted from them (not recorded which). Receptors were obtained from an adult woman who had mild COVID-19 (a few samples of this study predate the infection). Cell type and time point are not known.

This rearrangement joins TRBV9 to TRBJ2-7; tentatively, D is TRBD2 (6 bases). Germline loops: CDR1 SGDLS, CDR2 YYNGEE. V was shortened by 0 bases and J by 1 base, with 14 bases between the two germline ends. The CDR3 spans 16 residues. The CDR3 is CASSVGAGVTSYEQYF. CDR3 coding DNA: TGTGCCAGCAGCGTAGGAGCGGGCGTCACTTCCTACGAGCAGTACTTC.

The chain employs TRBV5-1 and TRBJ2-3; D gene ambiguous. V was cut by 7 bases and J by 3 bases, with 18 bases left in between. The CDR3 extends over 15 amino acids. Germline V gives CDR1 SGHRS, CDR2 YFSETQ. The DNA for the CDR3 is TGCGCCAGCCACAAGGAAGGATCAGGAACAGATACGCAGTATTTT. This gives the protein CASHKEGSGTDTQYF. Using reference TRBV5-1 and TRBJ2-3 for the parts outside the CDR3, the full variable domain is KAGVTQTPRYLIKTRGQQVTLSCSPISGHRSVSWYQQTPGQGLQFLFEYFSETQRNKGNFPGRFSGRQFSNSRSEMNVSTLELGDSALYLCASHKEGSGTDTQYFGPGTRLTVL.

The genes are TRBV12-3 or TRBV12-4 and TRBJ1-1; D may be TRBD1 (5 bases). The CDR3 totals 13 residues. V lost 2 bases and J 11 bases, leaving 15 bases between the germline ends. The CDR3 loop is CASSLSAGFRAFF. The CDR3 bases are TGTGCCAGCAGTTTATCCGCAGGGTTTAGGGCTTTCTTT.

In its sample, this clonotype was seen a few times. The genes are TRBV20-1 and TRBJ2-7; 8 positions agree with TRBD2. Germline V gives CDR1 DFQATT, CDR2 SNEGSKA (reference sequence). CDR3 length: 15 amino acids. Germline trimming cut 0 bases from V and 0 bases from J; bases unmatched to any gene: 4. As DNA, the CDR3 is TGCAGTGCTAGAGAGCGGGGGGCCCGCTCCTACGAGCAGTACTTC. This translates into CSARERGARSYEQYF.

J is TRBJ1-2 and V is TRBV24-1, with 10 bases matching TRBD1. Germline V CDR1 and CDR2: KGHDR, SFDVKD. J gave up 6 bases and V 2 bases, and 11 bases lay outside the gene matches. This CDR3 region has 17 residues. CDR3 region: CATSDSRDRGSLDGYTF. The DNA for the CDR3 is TGTGCCACCAGTGATTCCCGGGACAGGGGCTCTCTGGATGGCTACACCTTC.

The chain couples TRBV3-1 to TRBJ2-2; 11 nucleotides line up with TRBD1. V lost 4 bases to trimming and J lost 6 bases; unmatched junction nucleotides: 1. Germline CDR1 is LGHDT and CDR2 is YNNKEL (reference sequence). The CDR3 covers 14 residues. This CDR3 is CASSPGQGAGELFF. In nucleotides, the CDR3 is TGTGCCAGCAGCCCGGGACAGGGGGCCGGGGAGCTGTTTTTT. Drawing the rest from reference TRBV3-1 and TRBJ2-2, the complete variable domain is DTAVSQTPKYLVTQMGNDKSIKCEQNLGHDTMYWYKQDSKKFLKIMFSYNNKELIINETVPNRFSPKSPDKAHLNLHINSLELGDSAVYFCASSPGQGAGELFFGEGSRLTVL.

The V and J genes are TRBV6-2 or TRBV6-3 and TRBJ2-1; 8 positions match TRBD2. The ends lost 4 bases at V and 2 bases at J; junction bases unmatched: 10. The CDR3 is 17 amino acids. The germline V gene has CDR1 MNHEY and CDR2 SVGEGT. Here the CDR3 reads CASSFSGSAEAYNEQFF. The CDR3 nucleotides are TGTGCCAGCAGTTTCAGCGGGAGCGCTGAGGCCTACAATGAGCAGTTCTTC.

This chain links TRBV18 with TRBJ2-6; D is tentatively TRBD1 or TRBD2 (7 bases each). Looked up from germline, CDR1 is KGHSH and CDR2 is LQKENI. This CDR3 contains 18 residues. Trimming took off 2 bases at V and 1 base at J, with 15 bases between the two ends. CDR3 region: CASSPRTGGGSGANVLTF. CDR3 nucleotides: TGTGCCAGCTCACCAAGGACAGGCGGGGGATCTGGGGCCAACGTCCTGACTTTC.

This clonotype was observed a few times. The chain joins TRBV9 to TRBJ2-7; D unresolved. The CDR3 covers 16 residues. Trimming shortened V by 3 bases and J by 5 bases, and 21 bases separated the two germline ends. Per germline, CDR1 SGDLS and CDR2 YYNGEE. DNA of the CDR3: TGTGCCAGCAGCGGGGTGGGCCACAGAGTAAGGAACGAGCAGTACTTC. Its protein product is CASSGVGHRVRNEQYF.

The rearrangement links TRBV25-1 to TRBJ1-3; 7 nucleotides agree with TRBD1. Germline assignment: CDR1 MGHDK and CDR2 SYGVNS. V gave up 5 bases and J gave up 1 base; unmatched junction bases: 11. CDR3 size: 17 residues. The CDR3 loop reads CASSPHRKTGSGNTIYF. Here the CDR3 DNA reads TGTGCCAGCAGTCCCCATAGGAAGACAGGGTCTGGAAACACCATATATTTT.

This clonotype was seen repeatedly, ten times or more. One end of the junction varies from germline; a read error may be responsible. CDR3 sequence: CASSQDPSASTEQFF. The CDR3 DNA reads TGCGCCAGCAGCCAAGATCCCAGTGCTAGCACAGAGCAGTTCTTC. V and J are TRBV4-2 and TRBJ2-1; maybe TRBD2 (5 bases). From germline, CDR1 is LGHNA and CDR2 YNFKEQ. This CDR3 spans 15 amino acids.

The V gene is TRBV7-6, the J gene TRBJ2-2; 12 positions agree with TRBD2. The CDR3 extends over 17 amino acids. V shed 4 bases, J shed 4 bases, and the junction held 7 bases outside the gene matches. Germline V gives CDR1 SGHVS, CDR2 FNYEAQ. In DNA form, the CDR3 reads TGTGCCAGCAGCTGGGAACTAGCGGGAGGTGGCACCGGGGAGCTGTTTTTT. Its protein is CASSWELAGGGTGELFF.

The table lists this clonotype with a few counts. V gene TRBV27 combines with J gene TRBJ2-5, with D perhaps TRBD1 (6 bases). V lost 4 bases and J 3 bases, leaving 15 bases between the germline ends. This CDR3 region has 15 residues. Germline V lookup: CDR1 MNHEY, CDR2 SMNVEV (reference sequence). CDR3 bases: TGTGCCAGCAGTTCGAGACAGGCCCTTAAAGAGACCCAGTACTTC. Translating gives CASSSRQALKETQYF.

V gene TRBV6-1 combines with J gene TRBJ1-4; D is perhaps TRBD1 (6 bases). Trimming pared 6 bases from V and 2 bases from J, leaving 25 bases between. The germline CDR1 and CDR2 sequences are MNHNS and SASEGT. CDR3 length: 19 residues. CDR3 loop: CASRRPLTGFGATNEKLFF. The DNA of the CDR3 is TGTGCCAGCAGACGCCCCCTTACAGGGTTCGGGGCTACTAATGAAAAACTGTTTTTT.

The V call is TRBV5-6, the J call TRBJ2-2; 9 nucleotides line up with TRBD2. Germline loops: CDR1 SGHDT, CDR2 YYEEEE. CDR3 length equals 16 residues. The V gene end was trimmed by 3 bases and the J gene end by 2 bases; junction bases not matched to a gene: 5. CDR3 protein: CASSYTSGFNTGELFF. As DNA, the CDR3 is TGTGCCAGCAGCTATACTAGCGGGTTTAACACCGGGGAGCTGTTTTTT.

This chain connects TRBV5-1 to TRBJ2-3, with unresolved D. CDR1 is SGHRS and CDR2 is YFSETQ in the germline V gene. Trimming left V 6 bases short and J 6 bases short, with 14 bases between. CDR3 length: 13 residues. The CDR3 nucleotides read TGCGCCAGCATGGGCGAGCCCAGTGATACGCAGTATTTT. The encoded protein is CASMGEPSDTQYF.

This clonotype was counted between two and nine times. This chain connects TRBV5-1 to TRBJ2-5; TRBD2 matches at 10 bases. The V gene end was trimmed by 3 bases and the J gene end by 8 bases; junction bases not matched to a gene: 10. Per the germline V gene, CDR1 is SGHRS and CDR2 is YFSETQ. The CDR3 consists of 15 residues. The CDR3 DNA sequence: TGCGCCAGCAGCTCTAGCGGGGGTCCGGAGGAAACCCAGTACTTC. Translating it yields CASSSSGGPEETQYF.

This clonotype was seen a handful of times. The V call is TRBV5-1, the J call TRBJ2-5, with 9 bases lining up with TRBD2. Germline V gene data show CDR1 as SGHRS and CDR2 as YFSETQ. V lost 3 bases, J lost 1 base, and 4 bases stayed unmatched. The CDR3 extends over 15 amino acids. The CDR3 DNA reads as TGCGCCAGCAGCTCCCTAGCGGGGCTCCAAGAGACCCAGTACTTC. This translates into CASSSLAGLQETQYF.

This clonotype appeared a few times. The J gene is TRBJ2-7, the V gene TRBV7-2; D is perhaps TRBD1 (5 bases). V was clipped by 1 base and J by 7 bases, with 8 bases between them. The V gene's germline CDR1 is SGHTA and CDR2 FQGNSA. This CDR3 region has 12 residues. In DNA form, the CDR3 reads TGTGCCAGCAGCTTAGGGGGCTCGGAGCAGTACTTC. Its translation: CASSLGGSEQYF.

This clonotype was seen a handful of times. V is TRBV12-3 or TRBV12-4 and J is TRBJ1-2; D gene unclear. Trimming removed 3 bases at V and 4 bases at J, with 9 bases between. CDR3 size: 13 residues. The CDR3 DNA is TGTGCCAGCAGTTTCGGGGTCCGCTATGGCTACACCTTC. Translated, it gives CASSFGVRYGYTF.

This clonotype was seen only a few times. The V gene is TRBV24-1, the J gene TRBJ2-7; D ambiguous. Looked up from germline, CDR1 is KGHDR and CDR2 is SFDVKD. This CDR3 comprises 14 residues. V lost 3 bases and J 2 bases, leaving 10 bases between the germline ends. CDR3 loop: CATSDGSMAYEQYF. The CDR3 nucleotides are TGTGCCACCAGTGATGGCAGCATGGCCTACGAGCAGTACTTC.

The gene calls are TRBV20-1 and TRBJ1-2, with D possibly TRBD1 on 5 matching bases. Trimming took 5 bases from V and 7 from J, leaving 23 bases between them. The CDR3 is 15 amino acids. The germline CDR1 and CDR2 sequences are DFQATT and SNEGSKA (reference sequence). CDR3 nucleotides: TGCAGTGCTCCCTTGGGGGGAAATTCTCCTAGTGGCTACACCTTC. This codes for CSAPLGGNSPSGYTF.

This clonotype showed up just a few times. V is TRBV7-3 and J is TRBJ1-1; D uncertain. The CDR3 sequence is 15 residues long. Germline V gene sequence: CDR1 SGHTA, CDR2 FQGTGA. The V end lost 0 bases, the J end lost 1 base, and 9 bases lay between the germline ends. The CDR3: CASSLTGSRNTEAFF. The CDR3 bases are TGTGCCAGCAGCTTAACGGGCAGCAGGAACACTGAAGCTTTCTTT. Looking up the rest from reference TRBV7-3 and TRBJ1-1 gives the full variable domain: GAGVSQTPSNKVTEKGKYVELRCDPISGHTALYWYRQSLGQGPEFLIYFQGTGAADDSGLPNDRFFAVRPEGSVSTLKIQRTERGDSAVYLCASSLTGSRNTEAFFGQGTRLTVV.

This clonotype was counted between two and nine times. V usage is TRBV7-9 and J usage is TRBJ2-1; 11 bases match TRBD2. The junction had 13 bases not matched to a gene; V was cut back by 4 bases and J by 5 bases. CDR3 length: 18 residues. Per the germline V gene, CDR1 is SEHNR and CDR2 is FQNEAQ (reference sequence). CDR3 protein: CASSSLGRLAGWNNEQFF. CDR3 DNA: TGTGCCAGCAGCTCACTCGGCAGACTAGCGGGATGGAACAATGAGCAGTTCTTC.

This clonotype appeared a few times. The gene calls are TRBV19 and TRBJ2-2, with 8 positions matching TRBD1. V trimming: 8 bases; J trimming: 2 bases; junction bases outside the gene matches: 10. The CDR3 is made up of 16 amino acids. Germline CDR1 and CDR2: LNHDA and SQIVND (reference sequence). The DNA for the CDR3 is TGTGCCAGTCGAGACGACAGGGGCTATAACACCGGGGAGCTGTTTTTT. Translation gives CASRDDRGYNTGELFF.

This clonotype was counted many times. The rearrangement joins TRBV6-2 or TRBV6-3 to TRBJ2-3, with D tentatively TRBD2 (5 bases). Germline V gene lookup returns CDR1 MNHEY and CDR2 SVGEGT. CDR3 length: 13 residues. Deletions cut 6 bases from V and 4 bases from J, with 11 bases between. In DNA form, the CDR3 reads TGTGCCAGCAGGACTATGGGTGCAGATACGCAGTATTTT. Translated: CASRTMGADTQYF.

CDR3 sequence reads: CASSARWERGEGEQFF. The CDR3 nucleotides are TGTGCCAGCAGCGCCCGTTGGGAGCGGGGGGAGGGTGAGCAGTTCTTC. The chain couples TRBV6-4 to TRBJ2-1, with 9 bases lining up with TRBD2. Germline CDR1 MRHNA, CDR2 SNTAGT. V dropped 6 bases and J dropped 9; count of bases not matched to a gene: 15. The CDR3 has 16 amino acids.

V and J are TRBV14 and TRBJ1-2, with a weak D call TRBD1 (6 bases). V lost 4 bases to trimming and J lost 4 bases, with 16 bases between them. CDR1 is SGHDN and CDR2 is FVKESK in the germline V gene. The CDR3 length is 15 residues. The CDR3 sequence: CASSLGQPGGYGYTF. The CDR3 DNA reads TGTGCCAGCAGCCTCGGACAGCCTGGGGGCTATGGCTACACCTTC.

This chain links TRBV18 with TRBJ2-7; 7 bases line up with TRBD1. The germline CDR1 and CDR2 sequences are KGHSH and LQKENI. J was trimmed by 3 bases and V by 3 bases; bases with no gene match: 2. The CDR3 is made up of 13 amino acids. The DNA for the CDR3 is TGTGCCAGCTCACCGTGGGACAGCTACGAGCAGTACTTC. Protein sequence: CASSPWDSYEQYF.

This clonotype was observed a handful of times. The J gene is TRBJ1-2, the V gene TRBV10-2, with 8 positions matching TRBD1. This CDR3 is 12 amino acids long. Unmatched junction bases numbered 7, after V lost 10 bases and J lost 6 bases. Germline values: CDR1 WSHSY, CDR2 SAAADI. CDR3 region: CAIADRVDGYTF. CDR3 DNA sequence: TGCGCCATCGCGGACAGGGTCGATGGCTACACCTTC.

This clonotype was recorded a few times. This chain joins TRBV5-6 and TRBJ2-7; TRBD2 might be the D (5 bases). The CDR3 has 17 residues. CDR1 is SGHDT, CDR2 YYEEEE, per germline. Trimming took off 5 bases at V and 2 bases at J, with 23 bases between the two ends. As DNA, the CDR3 is TGTGCCAGCAGACTCGGGATGGCGACGGGATGGGCCTACGAGCAGTACTTC. Translating it yields CASRLGMATGWAYEQYF. Full variable domain (rest looked up from reference TRBV5-6 and TRBJ2-7): DAGVTQSPTHLIKTRGQQVTLRCSPKSGHDTVSWYQQALGQGPQFIFQYYEEEERQRGNFPDRFSGHQFPNYSSELNVNALLLGDSALYLCASRLGMATGWAYEQYFGPGTRLTVT.

This clonotype showed up many times. The V call is TRBV20-1, the J call TRBJ2-7; 8 bases align to TRBD2. CDR1 and CDR2 (germline): DFQATT, SNEGSKA (reference sequence). The CDR3 is 14 residues long. With 3 bases clipped from V and 6 bases from J, the junction kept 10 bases outside the gene matches. The chain's CDR3 is CSARIGGRWTEQYF. The CDR3 DNA reads TGCAGTGCTAGGATTGGCGGGAGGTGGACCGAGCAGTACTTC.